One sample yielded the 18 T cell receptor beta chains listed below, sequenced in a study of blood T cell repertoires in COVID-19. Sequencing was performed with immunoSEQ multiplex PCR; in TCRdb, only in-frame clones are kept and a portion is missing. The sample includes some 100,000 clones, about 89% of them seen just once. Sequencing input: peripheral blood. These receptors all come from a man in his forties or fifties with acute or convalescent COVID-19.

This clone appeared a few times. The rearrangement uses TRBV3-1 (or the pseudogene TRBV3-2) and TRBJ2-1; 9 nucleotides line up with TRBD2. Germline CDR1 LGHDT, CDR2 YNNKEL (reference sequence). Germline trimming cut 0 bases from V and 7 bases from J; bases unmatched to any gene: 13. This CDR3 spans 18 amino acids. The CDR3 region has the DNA TGTGCCAGCAGCCAAGATTCCCTAGCGGGACCACTGCGAAATGAGCAGTTCTTC. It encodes CASSQDSLAGPLRNEQFF.

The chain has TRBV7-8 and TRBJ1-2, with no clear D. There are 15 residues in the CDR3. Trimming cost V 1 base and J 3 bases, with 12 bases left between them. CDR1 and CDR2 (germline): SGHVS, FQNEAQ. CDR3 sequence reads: CASSLGGDKYYGYTF. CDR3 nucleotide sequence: TGTGCCAGCAGCTTAGGGGGAGACAAATACTATGGCTACACCTTC.

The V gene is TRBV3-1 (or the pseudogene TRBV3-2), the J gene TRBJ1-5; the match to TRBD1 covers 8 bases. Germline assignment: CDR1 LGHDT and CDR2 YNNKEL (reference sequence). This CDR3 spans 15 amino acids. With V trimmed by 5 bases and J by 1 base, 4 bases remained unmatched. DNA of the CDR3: TGTGCCAGCAGCGACAGGGGAAAGAGCAATCAGCCCCAGCATTTT. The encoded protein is CASSDRGKSNQPQHF.

The CDR3 loop reads CASSGSGLAGITGELFF. DNA of the CDR3: TGTGCCAGCAGTGGCTCTGGACTAGCGGGAATCACCGGGGAGCTGTTTTTT. V is TRBV6-1 and J is TRBJ2-2, with 12 bases aligning to TRBD2. The CDR3 runs 17 residues. Germline assignment: CDR1 MNHNS and CDR2 SASEGT. V was clipped by 4 bases and J by 4 bases; unmatched bases: 7.

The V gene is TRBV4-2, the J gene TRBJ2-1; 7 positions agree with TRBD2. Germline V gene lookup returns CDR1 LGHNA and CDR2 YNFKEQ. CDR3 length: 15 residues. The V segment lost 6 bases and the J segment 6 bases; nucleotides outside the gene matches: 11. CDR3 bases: TGTGCCAGCAGGGGAGGCGGGAGATCCGGCAATGAGCAGTTCTTC. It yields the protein CASRGGGRSGNEQFF.

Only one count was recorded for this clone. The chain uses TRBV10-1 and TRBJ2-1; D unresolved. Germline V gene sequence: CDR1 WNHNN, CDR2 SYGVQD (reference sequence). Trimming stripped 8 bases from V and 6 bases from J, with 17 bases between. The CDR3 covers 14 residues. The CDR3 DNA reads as TGCGCCAGCTCTTTCGGCCAGGCTGGCAATGAGCAGTTCTTC. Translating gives CASSFGQAGNEQFF.

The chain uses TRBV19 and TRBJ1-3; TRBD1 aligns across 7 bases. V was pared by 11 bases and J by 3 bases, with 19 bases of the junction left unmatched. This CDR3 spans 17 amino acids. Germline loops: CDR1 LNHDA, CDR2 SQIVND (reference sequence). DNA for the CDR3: TGTGCCTCAGCCCCCGGGACAGTGGCCTGGGGTGGAAACACCATATATTTT. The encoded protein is CASAPGTVAWGGNTIYF. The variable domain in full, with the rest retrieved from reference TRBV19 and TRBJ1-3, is DGGITQSPKYLFRKEGQNVTLSCEQNLNHDAMYWYRQDPGQGLRLIYYSQIVNDFQKGDIAEGYSVSREKKESFPLTVTSAQKNPTAFYLCASAPGTVAWGGNTIYFGEGSWLTVV.

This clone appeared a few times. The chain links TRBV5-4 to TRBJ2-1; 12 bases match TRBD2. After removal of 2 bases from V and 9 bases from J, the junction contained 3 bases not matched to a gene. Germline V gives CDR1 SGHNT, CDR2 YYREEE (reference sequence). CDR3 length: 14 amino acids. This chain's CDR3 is CASSLRLAGVEQFF. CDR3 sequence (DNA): TGTGCCAGCAGCTTACGACTAGCGGGAGTTGAGCAGTTCTTC.

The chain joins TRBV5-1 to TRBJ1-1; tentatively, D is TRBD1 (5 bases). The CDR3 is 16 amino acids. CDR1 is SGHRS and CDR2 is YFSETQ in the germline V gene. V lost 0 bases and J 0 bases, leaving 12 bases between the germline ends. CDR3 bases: TGCGCCAGCAGCTTGGGGGCGACAGCCATGAACACTGAAGCTTTCTTT. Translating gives CASSLGATAMNTEAFF.

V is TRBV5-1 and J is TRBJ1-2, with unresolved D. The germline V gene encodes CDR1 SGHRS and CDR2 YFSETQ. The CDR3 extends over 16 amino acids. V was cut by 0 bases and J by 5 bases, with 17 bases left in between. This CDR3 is CASSLGQATNIYGYTF. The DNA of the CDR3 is TGCGCCAGCAGCTTGGGGCAGGCTACCAATATATATGGCTACACCTTC.

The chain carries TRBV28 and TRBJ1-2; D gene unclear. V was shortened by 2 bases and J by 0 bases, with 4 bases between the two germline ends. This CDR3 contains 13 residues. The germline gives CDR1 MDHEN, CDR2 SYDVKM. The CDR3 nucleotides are TGTGCCAGCAGTTTAGTATCTAACTATGGCTACACCTTC. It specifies CASSLVSNYGYTF.

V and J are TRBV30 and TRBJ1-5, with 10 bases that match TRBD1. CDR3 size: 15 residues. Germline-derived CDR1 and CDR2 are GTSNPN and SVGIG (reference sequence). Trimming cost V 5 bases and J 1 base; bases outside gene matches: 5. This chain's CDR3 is CAWDRGQGSNQPQHF. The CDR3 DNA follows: TGTGCCTGGGACCGGGGACAGGGGAGCAATCAGCCCCAGCATTTT.

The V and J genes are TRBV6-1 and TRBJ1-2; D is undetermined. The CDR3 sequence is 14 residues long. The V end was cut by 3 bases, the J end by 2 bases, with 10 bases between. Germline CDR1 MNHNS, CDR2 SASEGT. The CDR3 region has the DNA TGTGCCAGCAGTGACCCGGCGGGAAACTATGGCTACACCTTC. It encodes CASSDPAGNYGYTF.

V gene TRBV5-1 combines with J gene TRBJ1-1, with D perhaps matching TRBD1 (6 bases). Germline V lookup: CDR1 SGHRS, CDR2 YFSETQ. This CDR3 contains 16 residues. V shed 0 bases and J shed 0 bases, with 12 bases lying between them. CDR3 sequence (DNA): TGCGCCAGCAGCTTGGTAGGGGGAGTCATGAACACTGAAGCTTTCTTT. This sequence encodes CASSLVGGVMNTEAFF.

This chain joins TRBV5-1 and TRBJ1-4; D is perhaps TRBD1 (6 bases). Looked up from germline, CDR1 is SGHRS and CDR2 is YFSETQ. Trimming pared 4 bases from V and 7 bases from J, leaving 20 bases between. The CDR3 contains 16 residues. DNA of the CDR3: TGCGCCAGCAGCAGTCTACCACAGGGTAATGGTGAAAAACTGTTTTTT. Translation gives CASSSLPQGNGEKLFF.

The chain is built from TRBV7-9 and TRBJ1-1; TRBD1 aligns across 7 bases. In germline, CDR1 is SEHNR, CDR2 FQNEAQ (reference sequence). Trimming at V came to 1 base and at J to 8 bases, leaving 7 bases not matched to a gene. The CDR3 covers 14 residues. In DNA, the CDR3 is TGTGCCAGCAGCTTAGGGGGGACAGTTGACGAAGCTTTCTTT. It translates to CASSLGGTVDEAFF.

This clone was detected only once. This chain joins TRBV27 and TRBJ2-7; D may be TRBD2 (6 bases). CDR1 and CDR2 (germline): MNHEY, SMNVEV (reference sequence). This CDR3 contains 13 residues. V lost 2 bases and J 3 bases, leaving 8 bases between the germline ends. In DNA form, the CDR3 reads TGTGCCAGCAGTTTAACGACTAGCTACGAGCAGTACTTC. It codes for CASSLTTSYEQYF.

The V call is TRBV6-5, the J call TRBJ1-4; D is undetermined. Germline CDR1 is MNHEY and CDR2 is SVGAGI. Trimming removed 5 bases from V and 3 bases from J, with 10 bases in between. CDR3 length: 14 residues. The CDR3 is CASSPQAANEKLFF. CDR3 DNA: TGTGCCAGCAGTCCTCAAGCCGCTAATGAAAAACTGTTTTTT.